These 21 T cell receptor beta chains originate from one sample sequenced in a study of T cell clonality in common variable immunodeficiency. Here immunoSEQ multiplex PCR was the method, and the copy in TCRdb shows in-frame clones only, minus some. The repertoire consists of roughly 79,000 clones, none detected only once. Sequenced material: peripheral blood mononuclear cells. These receptors were obtained from a person aged 18-70 years in good health.

This clone has ten or more counts. CDR3 in amino acids: CASSLGAMSSYEQYF. The sequenced part of the CDR3 DNA is TGTGCCAGCAGCTTGGGGGCTATGAGCTCCTACGAG. The chain joins TRBV9 to TRBJ2-7; D might be TRBD1 (6 bases). The read ends 3 residues early relative to the CDR3; the germline J gene fills the gap. V was pared by 4 bases and J by 0 bases, with 14 bases between. The germline CDR1 and CDR2 sequences are SGDLS and YYNGEE. The CDR3 runs 15 residues.

Many counts were recorded for this clone. The CDR3 extends 3 residues past the end of the read, so its final part is completed from the germline J gene. This chain uses TRBV6-2 or TRBV6-3 with TRBJ2-6; D is perhaps TRBD1 (6 bases). The CDR3 sequence is 16 residues long. Trimming took off 2 bases at V and 2 bases at J, with 10 bases between the two ends. CDR1 MNHEY and CDR2 SVGEGT come from the germline V gene. CDR3 DNA, as far as it was read: TGTGCCAGCAGTTACCCGACAGGTCCTGGGGCCAACGTC. It codes for CASSYPTGPGANV. The entire CDR3 protein is CASSYPTGPGANVLTF.

This clone was picked up many times. The read halts 3 residues ahead of the CDR3 end, with the missing end drawn from the germline J gene. V and J are TRBV29-1 and TRBJ2-3; 8 bases line up with TRBD2. Germline CDR1 SQVTM, CDR2 ANQGSEA. The V segment lost 7 bases and the J segment 2 bases; nucleotides outside the gene matches: 11. The CDR3 sequence is 15 residues long. CDR3 protein: CSAPLLAEYTDTQYF. The sequenced CDR3 bases are TGCAGCGCGCCCTTACTAGCGGAATACACAGATACG.

There are a few counts of this clone. The CDR3 extends 3 residues past the end of the read, so its final part is completed from the germline J gene. V gene TRBV30 combines with J gene TRBJ1-2, with D hard to call. The V gene's germline CDR1 is GTSNPN and CDR2 SVGIG (reference sequence). The CDR3 spans 11 residues. Incomplete CDR3 DNA: TGTGCCTGGAGTGGCGTTAGCGAC. Protein sequence: CAWSGVSD. The full CDR3 protein is CAWSGVSDYTF.

This clone came up many times. Coverage ceases 3 residues before the CDR3 finishes, and the germline J gene fills in the end. The rearrangement joins TRBV7-2 to TRBJ2-2, with 7 bases that match TRBD2. V was pared by 5 bases and J by 5 bases, with 5 bases of the junction left unmatched. Germline V gene sequence: CDR1 SGHTA, CDR2 FQGNSA. This CDR3 is built from 14 residues. The CDR3 spells CASSPGLETGELFF. The sequenced CDR3 bases are TGTGCCAGCAGCCCCGGACTAGAAACCGGGGAG.

This clone has a count of ten or more. The read comes to an end 3 residues before the CDR3 does, leaving the germline J gene to fill in the end. V is TRBV20-1 and J is TRBJ1-5; D possibly corresponds to TRBD1 (6 bases). V shed 0 bases and J shed 4 bases, with 13 bases lying between them. CDR3 size: 15 residues. Per germline, CDR1 DFQATT and CDR2 SNEGSKA (reference sequence). The sequenced part of the CDR3 DNA is TGCAGTGCTAGAGATAGGGGGTATGGGAATCAGCCC. This codes for CSARDRGYGNQP. The full CDR3 sequence reads CSARDRGYGNQPQHF.

This clone was seen ten or more times. The observed sequence ends 3 residues before the CDR3 terminus, with the missing tail filled in from the germline J gene. The chain links TRBV12-5 to TRBJ2-1; TRBD1 or TRBD2 may be the D gene (7 bases each). The V and J ends lost 2 bases and 9 bases respectively, with 17 bases between them. Germline loops: CDR1 LGHNT, CDR2 FRNRAP. The CDR3 covers 15 residues. The CDR3 bases that were read are TGTGCTAGTGGTTTGAGGGAGGGGGCATCCGGTGAG. Its translation is CASGLREGASGE. The entire CDR3 is CASGLREGASGEQFF.

This clone was counted many times. With the read ending 3 residues before the CDR3 end, the germline J gene is used to fill in that end. The chain uses TRBV5-1 and TRBJ2-7; 7 bases are a match to TRBD1. This CDR3 region has 16 residues. CDR1 and CDR2 (germline): SGHRS, YFSETQ. The V segment lost 1 base and the J segment 0 bases; nucleotides outside the gene matches: 7. The CDR3: CASSLSQGSLSYEQYF. The covered CDR3 bases are TGCGCCAGCAGCTTGTCACAGGGGAGTCTCTCCTACGAG.

This clone was counted many times. The DNA ends 3 residues before the CDR3 does, and the rest of the CDR3 is filled in from the germline J gene. J is TRBJ2-7 and V is TRBV7-9; a possible D gene is TRBD1 (6 bases). V dropped 4 bases and J dropped 6 bases, with 7 bases sitting between them. CDR1 SEHNR and CDR2 FQNEAQ come from the germline V gene (reference sequence). The CDR3 length is 11 residues. CDR3: CASSSQGEQYF. CDR3 bases read: TGTGCCAGCAGCTCACAGGGCGAG.

This clone appeared many times. Sequencing ends 3 residues short of the CDR3 end; the germline J gene provides the rest. The rearrangement uses TRBV10-3 and TRBJ1-5; TRBD1 aligns across 8 bases. Germline V gene lookup returns CDR1 ENHRY and CDR2 SYGVKD. The CDR3 is made up of 17 amino acids. Trimming removed 3 bases from V and 4 bases from J; junction bases left unmatched: 11. The covered CDR3 bases are TGTGCCATCAGTGAAAATCTTAAGGACAGGGTGAATCAGCCC. This translates into CAISENLKDRVNQP. The full CDR3 sequence reads CAISENLKDRVNQPQHF.

This clone has a count of ten or more. The sequenced fragment ends 3 residues before the CDR3 boundary, so the rest is inferred from the germline J gene. The chain links TRBV20-1 to TRBJ2-5; TRBD1 might be the D (5 bases). V was trimmed by 3 bases and J by 2 bases, leaving 19 bases between them. This CDR3 contains 16 residues. CDR1 is DFQATT and CDR2 is SNEGSKA in the germline V gene (reference sequence). The part of the CDR3 DNA that was read is TGCAGTGCTAGCGACCAACGGAACAGGTGGCAAGAGACC. Encoded protein: CSASDQRNRWQET. The whole CDR3 reads CSASDQRNRWQETQYF.

This clone has a count of ten or more. The CDR3 end lies 3 residues beyond the end of the read and is filled in from the germline J gene. This sequence joins TRBV20-1 and TRBJ2-7, with a weak D call TRBD1 (6 bases). Per germline, CDR1 DFQATT and CDR2 SNEGSKA (reference sequence). V was pared by 0 bases and J by 3 bases, with 12 bases between. The CDR3 spans 14 residues. The CDR3 DNA, read in part, is TGCAGTGCTAGAGATCGGGACAAGTTCTACGAG. Amino acid sequence: CSARDRDKFYE. The whole CDR3 protein reads CSARDRDKFYEQYF.

In its sample, this clone was seen many times. From the germline J gene comes the end of the CDR3, since the read stops 3 residues before it. The chain is built from TRBV12-3 or TRBV12-4 and TRBJ2-5; possibly TRBD2 for D (6 bases). Trimming stripped 3 bases from V and 5 bases from J, with 13 bases between. The CDR3 is made up of 14 amino acids. The part of the CDR3 DNA that was read is TGTGCCAGCAGTTTCGGCGGGGAACGGGAGACC. As protein: CASSFGGERET. The full CDR3 sequence reads CASSFGGERETQYF.

This clone came up many times. CDR3 sequence reads: CASGLALSDTQYF. The sequenced part of the CDR3 DNA is TGTGCTAGTGGTTTGGCCCTTTCAGATACG. This chain uses TRBV12-5 with TRBJ2-3; D gene unclear. The sequenced fragment ends 3 residues before the CDR3 boundary, so the rest is inferred from the germline J gene. There are 13 residues in the CDR3. The germline V gene encodes CDR1 LGHNT and CDR2 FRNRAP. Trimming took off 1 base at V and 4 bases at J, with 6 bases between the two ends.

This clone was observed many times. With the read ending 3 residues before the CDR3 end, the germline J gene is used to fill in that end. The gene calls are TRBV19 and TRBJ2-7; the match to TRBD1 covers 7 bases. V shed 2 bases, J shed 5 bases, and the junction held 9 bases outside the gene matches. The CDR3 sequence is 15 residues long. In germline, CDR1 is LNHDA, CDR2 SQIVND (reference sequence). The CDR3 sequence: CASSIIPQGPDEQYF. CDR3 DNA (partial): TGTGCCAGTAGTATAATCCCACAGGGGCCTGACGAG.

This clone was seen ten or more times. The read terminates 3 residues ahead of where the CDR3 ends, so the germline J gene completes it. This rearrangement joins TRBV6-2 or TRBV6-3 to TRBJ2-2; D unresolved. In germline, CDR1 is MNHEY, CDR2 SVGEGT. V dropped 3 bases and J dropped 5 bases, with 10 bases sitting between them. The CDR3 sequence is 14 residues long. Here the CDR3 reads CASSYGLQTGELFF. Incomplete CDR3 DNA: TGTGCCAGCAGTTATGGTTTACAGACCGGGGAG.

This clone was counted at least ten times. Read sequence stops 3 residues before the CDR3 end, and the germline J gene provides the missing end. The chain recombines TRBV7-3 with TRBJ2-3, with D possibly matching TRBD1 (8 bases). Trimming removed 6 bases at V and 4 bases at J, with 17 bases between. Germline V gene data show CDR1 as SGHTA and CDR2 as FQGTGA. The CDR3 contains 15 residues. CDR3 DNA (partial): TGTGCCAGCAGGCCTACAGGGGGGGCCCCAGATACG. Translating gives CASRPTGGAPDT. The entire CDR3 protein is CASRPTGGAPDTQYF.

This clone was recorded many times. CDR3 sequence: CASSWTYNSPLHF. The part of the CDR3 DNA that was read is TGTGCCAGCAGTTGGACATATAATTCACCC. The genes are TRBV12-3 or TRBV12-4 and TRBJ1-6, with D possibly matching TRBD1 (5 bases). The DNA ends 3 residues before the CDR3 does, and the rest of the CDR3 is filled in from the germline J gene. Trimming pared 4 bases from V and 4 bases from J, leaving 5 bases between. The length of the CDR3 is 13 residues.

This clone was found many times. From the germline J gene comes the end of the CDR3, since the read stops 3 residues before it. V is TRBV20-1 and J is TRBJ1-2, with 8 bases fitting TRBD1. In germline, CDR1 is DFQATT, CDR2 SNEGSKA (reference sequence). V shed 3 bases and J 6 bases; nucleotides not matched to a gene: 6. The CDR3 loop spans 13 amino acids. The CDR3 here is CSARAGGAHGYTF. CDR3 DNA, as far as it was read: TGCAGTGCTAGGGCAGGGGGCGCGCATGGC.

This clone was found many times. The DNA ends 3 residues before the CDR3 does, and the rest of the CDR3 is filled in from the germline J gene. The same CDR3 also results from other DNA sequences found in this sample. The chain couples TRBV7-2 to TRBJ1-4, with D unclear. Trimming removed 1 base at V and 7 bases at J, with 13 bases between. Germline-derived CDR1 and CDR2 are SGHTA and FQGNSA. CDR3 length equals 15 residues. The CDR3 spells CASSLVGGLVEKLFF. The sequenced CDR3 bases are TGTGCCAGCAGCTTAGTTGGAGGGCTGGTTGAAAAA.

This clone has ten or more counts. Coverage ceases 3 residues before the CDR3 finishes, and the germline J gene fills in the end. The rearrangement joins TRBV14 to TRBJ2-3, with 10 bases that match TRBD2. The germline V gene has CDR1 SGHDN and CDR2 FVKESK. CDR3 size: 16 residues. The ends lost 1 base at V and 1 base at J; junction bases unmatched: 2. CDR3 loop: CASSQGSGRGTDTQYF. The sequenced CDR3 bases are TGTGCCAGCAGCCAAGGGAGCGGGAGGGGCACAGATACG.